What follows describes a single T cell receptor beta chain. Its cognate antigen has yet to be identified. No qualities accompany the bases; no much larger clone lies one base away. Other DNA sequences in this sample translate to the same CDR3. This sample is drawn from a study of OX40 agonist ivuxolimab in advanced cancers. Broadly, across the study: Ivuxolimab was an agonistic, fully human IgG2 monoclonal antibody directed against OX40 (CD134), a costimulatory receptor. Intravenous ivuxolimab was administered to patients every 2 weeks at six dose levels: 0.01, 0.1, 0.3, 1.5, 3 and 10 mg/kg. Of the roughly 54 dose-escalation patients, hepatocellular carcinoma was present in approximately 20, melanoma in roughly 15, renal cell carcinoma in 9 and head and neck cancer in 9. In the dose-escalation cohort, around four fifths of patients were male, and the mean age was approximately 55 years, with a range of about 23 to 85. Prior anti-PD-1, anti-PD-L1 or anti-CTLA-4 therapy was permitted, and less than 45% of dose-escalation patients had received checkpoint inhibitors. Partial responses were achieved by three dose-escalation patients, of whom one had hepatocellular carcinoma and two had cutaneous melanoma. Peripheral TCRbeta sequencing was intended to test whether TCR sequence diversity was altered and clonal T-cell expansion was caused by ivuxolimab. The paper describes the monotherapy dose-escalation part (N of about 50 patients) of the phase I trial of ivuxolimab.

Study-wide conclusions, independent of this receptor: Antigen specificity was not determined for the clonally expanded peripheral T cells. Low levels of normalized T-cell clonal expansion were also seen in some nonresponding patients. After ivuxolimab, expanded clones were on average more numerous among CD8+ T cells than among CD4+ T cells. In the 0.1-3.0 mg/kg groups, partial responders had among the lowest normalized peripheral clonal expansion, particularly in CD8+ T cells. At doses of 0.1 to 3.0 mg/kg, clonal expansion of both CD4+ and CD8+ T cells in blood was seen between baseline and week 6.

The CDR3 numbers 11 residues from cysteine through phenylalanine. Here the CDR3 DNA is all that survives: 33 bases in frame from base 1. V lost 3 bases and J lost 4 bases; the stretch between them is 4 bases long. The germline V gene provides CDR1 ENHRY and CDR2 SYGVKD. The trial excluded patients who had a history of autoimmune disease or were on systemic immunosuppression. In every dose cohort, peripheral blood was drawn for TCR sequencing at baseline, cycle 4 day 1, and cycle 7 day 1. The samples were drawn from a first-in-human, open-label, multicenter phase I dose-escalation trial of ivuxolimab. Adults with locally advanced or metastatic melanoma, renal cell carcinoma, hepatocellular carcinoma or head and neck squamous cell carcinoma were enrolled in the trial. Before TCR sequencing, CD4+ T cells and CD8+ T cells from peripheral blood were sorted into separate populations. For sequencing of the TCRbeta CDR3 region, genomic DNA was extracted from the sorted cells. TCRbeta CDR3 regions were sequenced using the immunoSEQ Assay. In TCRdb, the immuneACCESS table is reduced to in-frame sequences with V and J assigned. These tables do not hold every clone; where another copy was compared, an unresolved V gene accounts for under half, and the others remain unexplained. The table for this sample lists more than 100,000 clones; around 93% of them were counted only once. The ten most abundant clones make up approximately 0.15% of the sample.

The source was CD4+ or CD8+ T cells sorted from blood, collected in a trial of the OX40 agonist ivuxolimab. The receptor was isolated from an adult with an advanced solid tumor such as melanoma, head and neck, liver or kidney cancer. The receptor chain draws on TRBV10-3 and TRBJ2-7; the D gene lacks a confident call. Here is the DNA: TGTGCCATCAGTGAAGGATACGAGCAGTACTTC. Translated, it reads CAISEGYEQYF.